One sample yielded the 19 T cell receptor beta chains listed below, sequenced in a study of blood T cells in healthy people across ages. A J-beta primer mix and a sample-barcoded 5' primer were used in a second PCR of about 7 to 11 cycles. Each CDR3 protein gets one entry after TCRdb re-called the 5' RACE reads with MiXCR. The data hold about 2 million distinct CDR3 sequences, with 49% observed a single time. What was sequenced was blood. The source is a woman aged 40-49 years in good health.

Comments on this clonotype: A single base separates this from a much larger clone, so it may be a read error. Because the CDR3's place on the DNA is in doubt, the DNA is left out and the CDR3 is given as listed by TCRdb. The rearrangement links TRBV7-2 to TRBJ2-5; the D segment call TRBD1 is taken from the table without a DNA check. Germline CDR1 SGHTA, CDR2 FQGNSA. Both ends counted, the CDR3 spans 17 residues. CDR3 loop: CASSLVGTGAGQETRYF.

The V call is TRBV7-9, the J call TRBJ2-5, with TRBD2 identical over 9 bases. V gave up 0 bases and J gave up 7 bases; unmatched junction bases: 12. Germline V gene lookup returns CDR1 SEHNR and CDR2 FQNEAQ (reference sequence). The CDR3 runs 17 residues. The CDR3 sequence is CASSLALGTSRPGTQYF. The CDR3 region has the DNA TGTGCCAGCAGCTTAGCCCTCGGGACTAGCCGCCCAGGGACCCAGTACTTC.

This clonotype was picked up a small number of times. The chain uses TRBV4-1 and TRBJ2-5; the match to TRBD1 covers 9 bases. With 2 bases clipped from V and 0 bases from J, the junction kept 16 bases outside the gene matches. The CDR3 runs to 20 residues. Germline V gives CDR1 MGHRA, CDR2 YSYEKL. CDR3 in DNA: TGCGCCAGCAGCCAAACGATGACAGGGGGTTTACGCCAGTACCAAGAGACCCAGTACTTC. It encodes CASSQTMTGGLRQYQETQYF.

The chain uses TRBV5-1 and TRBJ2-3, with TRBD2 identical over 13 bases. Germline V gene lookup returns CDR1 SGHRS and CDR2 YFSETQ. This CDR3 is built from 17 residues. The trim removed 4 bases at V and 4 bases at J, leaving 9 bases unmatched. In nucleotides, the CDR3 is TGCGCCAGCAGCGCCAGGACTAGCGGGGGTTTGGCAGATACGCAGTATTTT. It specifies CASSARTSGGLADTQYF.

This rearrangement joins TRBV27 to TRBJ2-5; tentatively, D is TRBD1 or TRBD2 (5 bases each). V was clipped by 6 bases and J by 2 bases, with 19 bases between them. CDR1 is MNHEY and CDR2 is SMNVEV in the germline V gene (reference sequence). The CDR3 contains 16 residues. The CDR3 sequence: CASRLYSGTLQETQYF. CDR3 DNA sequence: TGTGCCAGCAGGCTTTACTCCGGGACCCTTCAAGAGACCCAGTACTTC.

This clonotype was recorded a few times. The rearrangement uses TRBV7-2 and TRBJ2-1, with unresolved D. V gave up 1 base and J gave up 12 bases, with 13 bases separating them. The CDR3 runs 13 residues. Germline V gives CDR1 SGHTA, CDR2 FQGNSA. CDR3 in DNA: TGTGCCAGCAGCTTAGTATTTGCTGAAGTGCAGTTCTTC. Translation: CASSLVFAEVQFF.

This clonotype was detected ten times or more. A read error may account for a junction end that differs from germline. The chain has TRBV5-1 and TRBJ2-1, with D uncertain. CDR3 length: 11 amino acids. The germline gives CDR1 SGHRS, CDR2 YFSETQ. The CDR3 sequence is CASSFQDEQFF. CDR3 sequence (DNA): TGTGCCAGCAGTTTTCAGGATGAGCAGTTCTTC.

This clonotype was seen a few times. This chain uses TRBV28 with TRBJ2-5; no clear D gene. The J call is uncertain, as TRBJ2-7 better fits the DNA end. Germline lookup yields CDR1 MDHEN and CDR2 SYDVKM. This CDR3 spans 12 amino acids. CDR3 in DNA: TGTGCCAGCAGTTTACTCCAGTACGAGCAGTACTTC. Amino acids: CASSLLQYEQYF.

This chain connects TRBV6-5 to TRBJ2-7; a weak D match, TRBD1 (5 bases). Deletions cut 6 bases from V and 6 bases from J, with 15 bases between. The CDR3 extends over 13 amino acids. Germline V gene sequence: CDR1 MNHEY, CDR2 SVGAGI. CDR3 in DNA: TGTGCCAGCAGCTATATGTCAGGGTTCGAGCAGTACTTC. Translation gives CASSYMSGFEQYF.

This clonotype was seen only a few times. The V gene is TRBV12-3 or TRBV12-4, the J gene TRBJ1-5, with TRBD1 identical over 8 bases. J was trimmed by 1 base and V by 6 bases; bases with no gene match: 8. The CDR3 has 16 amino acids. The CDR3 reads CASRSQTGGSNQPQHF. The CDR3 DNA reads TGTGCCAGCAGGTCCCAAACAGGGGGGAGCAATCAGCCCCAGCATTTT.

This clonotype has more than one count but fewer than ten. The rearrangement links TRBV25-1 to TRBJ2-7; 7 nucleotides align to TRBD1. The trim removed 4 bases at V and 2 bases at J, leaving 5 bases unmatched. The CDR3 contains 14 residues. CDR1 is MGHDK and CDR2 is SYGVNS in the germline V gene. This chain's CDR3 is CASSVGQVTYEQYF. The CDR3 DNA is TGTGCCAGCAGTGTAGGACAGGTCACCTACGAGCAGTACTTC.

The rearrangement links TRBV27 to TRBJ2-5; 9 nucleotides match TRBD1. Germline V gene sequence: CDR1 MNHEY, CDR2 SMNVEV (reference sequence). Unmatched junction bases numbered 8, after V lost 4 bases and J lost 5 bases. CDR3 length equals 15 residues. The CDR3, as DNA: TGTGCCAGCAGTTACCACAGGGGGCTGGGGGAGACCCAGTACTTC. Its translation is CASSYHRGLGETQYF.

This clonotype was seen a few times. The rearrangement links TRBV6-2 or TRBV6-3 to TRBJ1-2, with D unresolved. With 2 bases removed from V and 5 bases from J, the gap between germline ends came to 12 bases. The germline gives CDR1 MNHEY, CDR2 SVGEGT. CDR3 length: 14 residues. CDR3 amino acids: CASSYPHSGYGYTF. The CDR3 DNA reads TGTGCCAGCAGTTACCCACATTCGGGGTATGGCTACACCTTC.

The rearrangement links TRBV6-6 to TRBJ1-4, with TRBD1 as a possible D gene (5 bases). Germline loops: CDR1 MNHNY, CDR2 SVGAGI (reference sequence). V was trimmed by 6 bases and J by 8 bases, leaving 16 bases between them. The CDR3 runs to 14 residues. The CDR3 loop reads CASRQDGRGEKLFF. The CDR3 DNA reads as TGTGCCAGCAGACAGGACGGCCGAGGAGAAAAACTGTTTTTT.

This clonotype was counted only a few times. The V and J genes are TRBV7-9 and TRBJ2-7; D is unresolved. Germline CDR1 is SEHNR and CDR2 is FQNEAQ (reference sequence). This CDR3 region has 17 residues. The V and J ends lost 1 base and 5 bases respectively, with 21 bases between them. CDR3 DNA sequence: TGTGCCAGCAGCTTAGTGGTAGGAACGGCTCTTACCAACGAGCAGTACTTC. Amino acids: CASSLVVGTALTNEQYF.

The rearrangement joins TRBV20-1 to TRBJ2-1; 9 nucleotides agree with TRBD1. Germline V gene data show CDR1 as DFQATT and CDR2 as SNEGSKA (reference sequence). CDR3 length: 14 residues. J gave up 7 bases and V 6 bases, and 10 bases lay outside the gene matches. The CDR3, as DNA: TGCAGTGCCATGGGACAGGGAGGGAGAAATGAGCAGTTCTTC. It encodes CSAMGQGGRNEQFF.

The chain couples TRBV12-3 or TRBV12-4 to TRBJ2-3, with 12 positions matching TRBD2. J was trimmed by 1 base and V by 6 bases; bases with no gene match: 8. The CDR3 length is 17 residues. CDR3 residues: CASSDPSGGAGTDTQYF. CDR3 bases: TGTGCCAGCAGCGACCCTAGCGGGGGGGCGGGCACAGATACGCAGTATTTT.

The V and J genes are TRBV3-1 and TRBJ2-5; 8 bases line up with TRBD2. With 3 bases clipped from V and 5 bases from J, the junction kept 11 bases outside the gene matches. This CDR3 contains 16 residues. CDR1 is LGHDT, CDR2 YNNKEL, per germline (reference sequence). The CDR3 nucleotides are TGTGCCAGCAGCCATGGCAAGAGTAGCGGGGTGGAGACCCAGTACTTC. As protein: CASSHGKSSGVETQYF.

In DNA, the CDR3 is TGTGCCAGCAGCTTGCCGGGACAGGGGCATGAGACCCAGTACTTC. The encoded protein is CASSLPGQGHETQYF. The rearrangement links TRBV5-5 to TRBJ2-5; 10 bases are shared with TRBD1. Germline assignment: CDR1 SGHKS and CDR2 YYEKEE (reference sequence). CDR3 length: 15 residues. Unmatched junction bases numbered 5, after V lost 1 base and J lost 5 bases.